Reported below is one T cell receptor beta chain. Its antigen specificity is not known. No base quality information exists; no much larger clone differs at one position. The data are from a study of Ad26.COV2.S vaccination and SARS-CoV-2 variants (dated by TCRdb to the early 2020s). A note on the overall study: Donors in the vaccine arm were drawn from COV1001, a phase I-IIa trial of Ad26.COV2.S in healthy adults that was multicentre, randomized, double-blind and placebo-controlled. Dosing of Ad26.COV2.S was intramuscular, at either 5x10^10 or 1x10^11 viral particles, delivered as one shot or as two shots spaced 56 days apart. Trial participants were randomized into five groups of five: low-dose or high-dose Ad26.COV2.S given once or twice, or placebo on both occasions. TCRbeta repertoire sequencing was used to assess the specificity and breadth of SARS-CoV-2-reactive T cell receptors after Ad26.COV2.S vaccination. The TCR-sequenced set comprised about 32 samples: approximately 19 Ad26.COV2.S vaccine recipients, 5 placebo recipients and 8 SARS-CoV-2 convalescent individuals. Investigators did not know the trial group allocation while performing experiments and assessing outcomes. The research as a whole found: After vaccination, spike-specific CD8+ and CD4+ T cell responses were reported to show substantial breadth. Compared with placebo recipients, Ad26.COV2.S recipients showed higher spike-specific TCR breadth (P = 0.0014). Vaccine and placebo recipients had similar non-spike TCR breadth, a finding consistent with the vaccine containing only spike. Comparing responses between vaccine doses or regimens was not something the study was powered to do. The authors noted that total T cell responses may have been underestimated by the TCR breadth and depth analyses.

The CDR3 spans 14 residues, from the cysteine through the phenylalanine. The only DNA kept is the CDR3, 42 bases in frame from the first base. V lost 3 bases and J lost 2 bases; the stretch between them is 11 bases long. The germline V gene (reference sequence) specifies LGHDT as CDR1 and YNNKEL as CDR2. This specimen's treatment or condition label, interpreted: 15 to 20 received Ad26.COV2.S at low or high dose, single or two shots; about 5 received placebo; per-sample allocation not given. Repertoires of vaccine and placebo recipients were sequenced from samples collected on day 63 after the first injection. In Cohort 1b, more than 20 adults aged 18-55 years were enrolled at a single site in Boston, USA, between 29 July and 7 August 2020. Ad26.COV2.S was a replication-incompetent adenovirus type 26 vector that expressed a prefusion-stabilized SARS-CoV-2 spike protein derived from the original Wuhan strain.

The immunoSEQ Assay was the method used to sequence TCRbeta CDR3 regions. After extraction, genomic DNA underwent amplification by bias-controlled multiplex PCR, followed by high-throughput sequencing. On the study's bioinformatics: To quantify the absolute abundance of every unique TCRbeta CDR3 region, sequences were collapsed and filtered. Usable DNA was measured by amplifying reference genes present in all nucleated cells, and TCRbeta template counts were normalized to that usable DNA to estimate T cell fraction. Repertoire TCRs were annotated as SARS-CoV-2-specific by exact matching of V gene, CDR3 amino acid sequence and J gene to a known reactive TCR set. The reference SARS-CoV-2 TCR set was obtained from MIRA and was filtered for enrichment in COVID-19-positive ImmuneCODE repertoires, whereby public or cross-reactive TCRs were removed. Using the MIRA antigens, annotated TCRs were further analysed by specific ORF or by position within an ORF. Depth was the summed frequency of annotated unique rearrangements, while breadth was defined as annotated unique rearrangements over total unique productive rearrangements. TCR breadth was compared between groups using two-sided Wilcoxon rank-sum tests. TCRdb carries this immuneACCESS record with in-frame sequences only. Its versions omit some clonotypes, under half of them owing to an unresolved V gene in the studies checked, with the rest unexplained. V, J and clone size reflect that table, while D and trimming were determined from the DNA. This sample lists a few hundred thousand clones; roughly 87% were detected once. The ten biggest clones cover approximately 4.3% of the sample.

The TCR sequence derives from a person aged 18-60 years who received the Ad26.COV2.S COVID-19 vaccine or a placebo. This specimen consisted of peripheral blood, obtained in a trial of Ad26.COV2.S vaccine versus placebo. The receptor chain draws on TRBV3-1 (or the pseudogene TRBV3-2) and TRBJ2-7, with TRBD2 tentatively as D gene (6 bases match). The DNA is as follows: TGTGCCAGCAGCCAGCTATCGGGGGCCTACGAGCAGTACTTC. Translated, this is CASSQLSGAYEQYF.